This T cell receptor beta chain appears in the sequencing data of a study of blood T cell repertoires in COVID-19. Turning to the study itself: Sites in the United States, Italy and Spain provided acute and convalescent COVID-19 samples. PBMCs, B-cell-depleted T cells, or T cells provided the cDNA or gDNA that made up the material.

Method: immunoSEQ multiplex PCR; TCRdb's copy keeps in-frame clones and lacks some. The sample contains 240,000 or so clones, approximately 86% of which appear only once. V was clipped by 4 bases and J by 0 bases, with 16 bases between them. This CDR3 is built from 18 residues. Germline lookup yields CDR1 LNHDA and CDR2 SQIVND (reference sequence). This TCR was sampled from a woman in her 70s with active or convalescent COVID-19. The sample taken for sequencing was peripheral blood. V gene TRBV19 combines with J gene TRBJ2-6; tentative D call: TRBD2 (5 bases). DNA of the CDR3: TGTGCCAGTAGTAAGGGCCTACGGGGTCTCTCTGGGGCCAACGTCCTGACTTTC. Protein: CASSKGLRGLSGANVLTF.